This record looks at one T cell receptor (beta chain) sequence and its context. No antigen is known for it. The data were produced by immunoSEQ multiplex PCR, yet TCRdb's version contains in-frame clones alone and is incomplete. The sample lists about 47,000 clones; roughly 90% were seen once. The entry originates in a study of cytomegalovirus exposure and HLA in healthy donors. Findings and caveats of the study: The study labeled 150 to 200 TCR beta chains cytomegalovirus-associated. The tendency of first-cohort TCR clusters to co-occur in the 130 or so validation repertoires was identified by a subsequent analysis.

The CDR3 extends over 14 amino acids. Germline values: CDR1 MRHNA, CDR2 SNTAGT. The V and J ends lost 6 bases and 5 bases, in that order; junction bases with no gene match: 8. The chain links TRBV6-4 to TRBJ1-1; 8 bases are shared with TRBD1. This receptor was identified in a man in his late teens or twenties in good health and CMV-seronegative. Sequencing was carried out using PBMCs. CDR3 nucleotides: TGTGCCAGCAGCAGAGAGACAGGGGTGACTGAAGCTTTCTTT. It codes for CASSRETGVTEAFF.